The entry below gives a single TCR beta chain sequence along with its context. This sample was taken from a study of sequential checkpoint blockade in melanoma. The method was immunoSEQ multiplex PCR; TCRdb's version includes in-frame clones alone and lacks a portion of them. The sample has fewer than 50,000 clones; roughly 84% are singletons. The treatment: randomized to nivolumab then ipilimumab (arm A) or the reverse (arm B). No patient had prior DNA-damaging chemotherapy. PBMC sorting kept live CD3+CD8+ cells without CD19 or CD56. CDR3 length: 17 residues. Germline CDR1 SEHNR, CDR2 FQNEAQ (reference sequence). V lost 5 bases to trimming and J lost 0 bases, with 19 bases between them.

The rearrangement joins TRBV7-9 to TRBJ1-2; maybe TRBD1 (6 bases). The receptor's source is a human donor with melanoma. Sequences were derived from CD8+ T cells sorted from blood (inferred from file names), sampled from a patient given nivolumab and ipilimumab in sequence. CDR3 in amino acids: CASSPLLRDISNYGYTF. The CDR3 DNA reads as TGTGCCAGCAGCCCGCTCCTCCGGGACATATCTAACTATGGCTACACCTTC.